Listed below are T cell receptor beta chains from one sample, sequenced in a study of blood T cell repertoires in COVID-19. Sequenced by immunoSEQ multiplex PCR; TCRdb stores in-frame clones only, minus some. This table holds around 190,000 clones, 85% to 90% found once. The sequencing sample was made of PBMCs or T cells enriched from blood (not recorded which). The receptors come from a woman in her thirties or forties in a cohort exposed to, infected with or recovered from COVID-19 (not recorded which). The CDR3 runs from the conserved cysteine through the conserved F or W. D genes are given only for firm matches. For some rows the clone size is stated as once, few or many, or as a class when expanded; others skip it.

d_gene,abundance,v_gene,j_gene,CDR3nt,CDR3aa
TRBD1,-,TRBV5-4,TRBJ2-2,TGTGCCAGCAGCTTGGGGGACAGGGGTGACACCGGGGAGCTGTTTTTT,CASSLGDRGDTGELFF
-,-,TRBV10-1,TRBJ2-3,TGCGCCAGCAGTGAGAGTGACAGTCTGCAGTATTTT,CASSESDSLQYF
-,-,TRBV2,TRBJ1-3,TGTGCCAGCAACCGTAGATTTGACACCATATATTTT,CASNRRFDTIYF
TRBD1,-,TRBV12-3/TRBV12-4,TRBJ1-2,TGTGCCAGCAGCCAAGGGACAGAGGGCGGCTACACCTTC,CASSQGTEGGYTF
TRBD1,-,TRBV4-1,TRBJ1-2,TGCGCCAGCAGCCTCAGGAGGGGGCAGGGGCGAAGAGCAAACTATGGCTACACCTTC,CASSLRRGQGRRANYGYTF
TRBD1,-,TRBV28,TRBJ1-1,TGTGCCAGCAGTTTGAGGGGGCGGAACACTGAAGCTTTCTTT,CASSLRGRNTEAFF
-,-,TRBV24-1,TRBJ1-3,TGTGCCACCAGTGATTTAAACAGGGTTAGCTCTGGAAACACCATATATTTT,CATSDLNRVSSGNTIYF
-,-,TRBV7-9,TRBJ2-3,TGTGCCAGCACCCCCCGGCGGTCGGTCTCTAGCACAGATACGCAGTATTTT,CASTPRRSVSSTDTQYF
-,-,TRBV29-1,TRBJ2-1,TGCAGCGTTGTAGCTAGCTCCTACAATGAGCAGTTCTTC,CSVVASSYNEQFF
TRBD2,-,TRBV4-1,TRBJ2-3,TGCGCCAGCAGCCAACTAGCGGGTTCGGATACGCAGTATTTT,CASSQLAGSDTQYF
-,-,TRBV7-2,TRBJ1-2,TGTGCCAGCAGGCTTGAACCGGCGGGATCTAACTATGGCTACACCTTC,CASRLEPAGSNYGYTF
-,-,TRBV9,TRBJ1-4,TGTGCCAGCAGCGTAGGGGGGGGCTGGAGGAATGAAAAACTGTTTTTT,CASSVGGGWRNEKLFF
TRBD2,-,TRBV5-1,TRBJ2-7,TGCGCCAGCTCAGGACTAGCGGGACCGACTACCGAGCAGTACTTC,CASSGLAGPTTEQYF
TRBD2,-,TRBV6-4,TRBJ2-3,TGTGCCAGCAGTGAAGCCCCCGGGGGGGCGGGGGCCGCAGATACGCAGTATTTT,CASSEAPGGAGAADTQYF
TRBD2,-,TRBV27,TRBJ2-3,TGTGCCAGCAGTTTATTAGTTCGTGTCGGGGGGACGGGAACAGATACGCAGTATTTT,CASSLLVRVGGTGTDTQYF
-,once,TRBV5-4,TRBJ1-2,TGTGCCAGCAGCCCCCCGGGGGACGCCTTGAGCTACACCTTC,CASSPPGDALSYTF
TRBD1,-,TRBV11-2,TRBJ2-3,TGTGCCAGCAGCCAGGGGGACCGGATAACCACAGATACGCAGTATTTT,CASSQGDRITTDTQYF
-,-,TRBV28,TRBJ1-2,TGTGCCAGCAGTCCTCCGGAGTATGGCTACACCTTC,CASSPPEYGYTF
-,-,TRBV7-2,TRBJ1-2,TGTGCCAGCAGCTTAGTTTCCAGGGTGGCCGACTATGGCTACACCTTC,CASSLVSRVADYGYTF
TRBD2,-,TRBV5-1,TRBJ2-5,TGCGCCAGCACGCGGGAGGCAGTACAAGAGACCCAGTACTTC,CASTREAVQETQYF
TRBD2,once,TRBV29-1,TRBJ2-4,TGCAGCGTCCTAGGACTAGCGGGAGGAACCGACATTCAGTACTTC,CSVLGLAGGTDIQYF
TRBD1,-,TRBV28,TRBJ2-7,TGTGCCAGCAGTTTCCCCGGACAGGGGGGGTCCTACGAGCAGTACTTC,CASSFPGQGGSYEQYF
-,-,TRBV20-1,TRBJ2-1,TGCAGTGCTAGTGTGGGGACACGATACAATGAGCAGTTCTTC,CSASVGTRYNEQFF
TRBD2,-,TRBV5-1,TRBJ2-5,TGCGCCAGCAGCTTGGGGACTAGCGGGGGGGCTATCCAAGAGACCCAGTACTTC,CASSLGTSGGAIQETQYF
-,many,TRBV12-2,TRBJ2-7,TGTGCAAGTCGCTTAGGGACAGGGGGTTACGAGCAGTACTTC,CASRLGTGGYEQYF
TRBD1,once,TRBV29-1,TRBJ1-2,TGCAGCGTTCCCCCGGGACAGGGGTACTATGGCTACACCTTC,CSVPPGQGYYGYTF
-,few,TRBV7-9,TRBJ1-1,TGTGCCAGCAGCAATAACCAGATGAACACTGAAGCTTTCTTT,CASSNNQMNTEAFF
-,-,TRBV27,TRBJ1-1,TGTGCCAGCAGCTCAGGGTTAGGAACTGAAGCTTTCTTT,CASSSGLGTEAFF
-,few,TRBV7-8,TRBJ1-2,TGTGCCAGCAGCCCCCGACGACAGGCACCATTTTACTATGGCTACACCTTC,CASSPRRQAPFYYGYTF
-,-,TRBV5-5,TRBJ2-5,TGTGCCAGCAGCTTGGCGGATCGGGGTGGCGAGACCCAGTACTTC,CASSLADRGGETQYF
TRBD1,few,TRBV18,TRBJ1-3,TGTGCCAGCTCACCGACAGGGGGACTTGAAGCTGGAAACACCATATATTTT,CASSPTGGLEAGNTIYF
-,-,TRBV27,TRBJ1-5,TGTGCCAGCAGTCGAAAAGGGGCGGACGGGAATCAGCCCCAGCATTTT,CASSRKGADGNQPQHF
-,few,TRBV3-1/TRBV3-2,TRBJ2-5,TGTGCCAGCAGCCAAGTGGGCGGGGGCTACCGGGGGGAGACCCAGTACTTC,CASSQVGGGYRGETQYF
TRBD1,-,TRBV5-4,TRBJ1-1,TGTGCCAGCAGATTCCCAACAGGGGCCCCTAGCGAAGCTTTCTTT,CASRFPTGAPSEAFF
TRBD1,-,TRBV6-6,TRBJ2-6,TGTGCCAGCAGTCAAACCACCCGGACAGGGGGCTTTGGGGCCAACGTCCTGACTTTC,CASSQTTRTGGFGANVLTF
TRBD1,-,TRBV6-1,TRBJ1-1,TGTGCCAGCAGTGAAGCATGGACAGGGATGAACACTGAAGCTTTCTTT,CASSEAWTGMNTEAFF
-,-,TRBV5-1,TRBJ2-3,TGCGCCAGCAGCCCAGACGGCACCCGAGGAGATACGCAGTATTTT,CASSPDGTRGDTQYF
TRBD2,few,TRBV5-1,TRBJ2-5,TGCGCCAGCAGCTTGGAGACTAGCGGGGGGGCGGAGACCCAGTACTTC,CASSLETSGGAETQYF
TRBD2,-,TRBV9,TRBJ2-3,TGTGCCAGCAGCGTAGCGGGAGGTGGGGCAGATACGCAGTATTTT,CASSVAGGGADTQYF
-,-,TRBV10-2,TRBJ1-2,TGCGCCAGCAGTTCTAGTGGAGACTATGGCTACACCTTC,CASSSSGDYGYTF
TRBD1,-,TRBV4-1,TRBJ1-6,TGCGCCAGCAGCCAAGCGACAGGGGCGACCTCACCCCTCCACTTT,CASSQATGATSPLHF
TRBD1,few,TRBV28,TRBJ1-1,TGTGCCAGCAGTTTCCCAAGGTTTATCGGGACAGGGTATGAGAACACTGAAGCTTTCTTT,CASSFPRFIGTGYENTEAFF
TRBD1,once,TRBV29-1,TRBJ2-5,TGCAGCGTTGACGGGACAGGGGGGATACAAGAGACCCAGTACTTC,CSVDGTGGIQETQYF
-,-,TRBV6-2/TRBV6-3,TRBJ2-3,TGTGCCAGCAGTTACGCGGGGTGGTTAGATACGCAGTATTTT,CASSYAGWLDTQYF
TRBD1,once,TRBV4-3,TRBJ1-1,TGCGCCAGCAGCTTCCGGACAGGGTGGAACACTGAAGCTTTCTTT,CASSFRTGWNTEAFF
-,-,TRBV10-2,TRBJ2-7,TGCGCCAGCAGTGAGTCGGGGGGCTCCTACGAGCAGTACTTC,CASSESGGSYEQYF
-,-,TRBV18,TRBJ1-2,TGTGCCAGCTCACCACCGGCAGGCTCCGCGTATGGCTACACCTTC,CASSPPAGSAYGYTF
TRBD2,-,TRBV7-8,TRBJ2-1,TGTGCCAGCAGCCCTCAGACTAGCGCTACACACAATGAGCAGTTCTTC,CASSPQTSATHNEQFF
TRBD1,-,TRBV5-1,TRBJ1-6,TGCGCCAGCAGCACCCGGGACAGGGAAATTGTCTCACCCCTCCACTTT,CASSTRDREIVSPLHF
TRBD2,-,TRBV4-2,TRBJ2-1,TGTGCCAGCAGCCAAGATTATGCTAGTCGCGGGGGGGGAGGAGAGCAGTTCTTC,CASSQDYASRGGGGEQFF
TRBD1,-,TRBV5-4,TRBJ1-1,TGTGCCAGCAGCTGGACAGGGGGCAACACTGAAGCTTTCTTT,CASSWTGGNTEAFF
TRBD2,-,TRBV2,TRBJ2-3,TGTGCCAGCCGAGCTAGCGGGGGGGCAGATACGCAGTATTTT,CASRASGGADTQYF
TRBD1,-,TRBV29-1,TRBJ1-1,TGCAGCGTTCGACAGGGGAACACTGAAGCTTTCTTT,CSVRQGNTEAFF
TRBD2,-,TRBV19,TRBJ2-5,TGTGCCAGTAGTATAGGGGGGGGACAAGAGACCCAGTACTTC,CASSIGGGQETQYF
-,-,TRBV7-9,TRBJ2-7,TGTGCCAGCAGCCCTACCTTTGACTCCCCCTCCTACGAGCAGTACTTC,CASSPTFDSPSYEQYF
TRBD1,-,TRBV30,TRBJ2-1,TGTGCCTGGACGGACAGGGGGCCCTACAATGAGCAGTTCTTC,CAWTDRGPYNEQFF
-,once,TRBV11-3,TRBJ1-5,TGTGCCAGCAGCTTGGCCCGTCATCAGCCCCAGCATTTT,CASSLARHQPQHF
-,-,TRBV4-1,TRBJ1-4,TGCGCCAGCAGCCGATTACAGGGAAATGAAAAACTGTTTTTT,CASSRLQGNEKLFF
TRBD2,-,TRBV5-6,TRBJ2-7,TGTGCCAGCAGCTTGGGGCTAGCGGGGGAGTTCTCCTACGAGCAGTACTTC,CASSLGLAGEFSYEQYF
TRBD1,-,TRBV13,TRBJ2-3,TGTGCCAGCAGCTCGAGACAGGGGAGGAGCACAGATACGCAGTATTTT,CASSSRQGRSTDTQYF